This T cell receptor beta chain was retrieved from a study of OX40 agonist ivuxolimab in advanced cancers. Losses at the gene ends were 6 bases for V and 2 bases for J; bases not matched to a gene: 4. Looked up from germline, CDR1 is MDHEN and CDR2 is SYDVKM. The CDR3 contains 13 residues. A single count supports this clone. Data came from immunoSEQ multiplex PCR; TCRdb stores just in-frame clones and leaves some out. The table lists approximately 25,000 clones, 86% of them singletons, with under 30% in the top ten. V gene TRBV28 combines with J gene TRBJ2-7; the match to TRBD1 covers 7 bases. The specimen comprised CD4+ or CD8+ T cells sorted from blood, sampled in a trial of the OX40 agonist ivuxolimab. The origin of this receptor is an adult with an advanced solid tumor such as melanoma, head and neck, liver or kidney cancer. The CDR3 loop is CASSPGQPYEQYF. The CDR3 coding sequence is TGTGCCAGCAGCCCGGGACAGCCCTACGAGCAGTACTTC.